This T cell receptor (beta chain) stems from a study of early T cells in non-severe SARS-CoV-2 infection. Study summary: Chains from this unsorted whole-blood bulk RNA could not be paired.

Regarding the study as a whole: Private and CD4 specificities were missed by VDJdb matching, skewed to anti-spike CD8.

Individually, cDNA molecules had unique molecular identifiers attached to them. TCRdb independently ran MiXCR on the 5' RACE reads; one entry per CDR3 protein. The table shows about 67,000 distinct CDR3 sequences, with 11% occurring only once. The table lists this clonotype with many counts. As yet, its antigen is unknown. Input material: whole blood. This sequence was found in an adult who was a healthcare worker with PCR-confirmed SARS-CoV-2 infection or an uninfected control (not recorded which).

CDR3 in DNA: TGTGCCAGCAGAAATCTACAGGGAGGTGGCTACACCTTC. This encodes CASRNLQGGGYTF. The chain has TRBV6-1 and TRBJ1-2; a weak D match, TRBD1 (6 bases). The CDR3 is made up of 13 amino acids. CDR1 MNHNS and CDR2 SASEGT come from the germline V gene. The germline V and J ends were trimmed by 6 bases and 7 bases, with 15 bases remaining between them.